The 10 T cell receptor beta chains given below trace back to one sample, sequenced in a study of blood T cell repertoires in COVID-19. TCRdb's copy holds only in-frame clones and misses some; the assay was immunoSEQ multiplex PCR. The sample carries roughly 250,000 clones, approximately 80% recorded once. The source material was peripheral blood. The receptor set was obtained from a woman between 50 and 59 years old with acute or convalescent COVID-19.

This chain connects TRBV5-1 to TRBJ2-5, with 7 bases lining up with TRBD1. From germline, CDR1 is SGHRS and CDR2 YFSETQ. CDR3 length equals 18 residues. Germline trimming cut 2 bases from V and 5 bases from J; bases unmatched to any gene: 18. DNA for the CDR3: TGCGCCAGCAGCTTTACAGTTATAAGGCCAGGGGGTGAGGAGACCCAGTACTTC. It translates to CASSFTVIRPGGEETQYF.

V is TRBV28 and J is TRBJ1-5, with D perhaps TRBD1 (6 bases). Trimming stripped 5 bases from V and 2 bases from J, with 16 bases between. This CDR3 is 16 amino acids long. In germline, CDR1 is MDHEN, CDR2 SYDVKM. The CDR3 loop is CASSPWTVGGNQPQHF. CDR3 nucleotides: TGTGCCAGCAGTCCCTGGACAGTCGGGGGCAATCAGCCCCAGCATTTT.

This clone has only a few counts. This sequence joins TRBV9 and TRBJ1-2; D may be TRBD1 (6 bases). The germline V gene has CDR1 SGDLS and CDR2 YYNGEE. Trimming cost V 3 bases and J 5 bases, with 17 bases left between them. The CDR3 extends over 15 amino acids. Here the CDR3 DNA reads TGTGCCAGCAGCGAGGCAGGGGCCCCCTCTTATGGCTACACCTTC. Residues: CASSEAGAPSYGYTF.

This chain joins TRBV19 and TRBJ1-2; 8 nucleotides align to TRBD1. The junction had 11 bases not matched to a gene; V was cut back by 7 bases and J by 7 bases. The germline V gene encodes CDR1 LNHDA and CDR2 SQIVND (reference sequence). This CDR3 spans 14 amino acids. CDR3 bases: TGTGCCAGTAAAGTCCAGGGGGCGCAGAGTGGCTACACCTTC. It translates to CASKVQGAQSGYTF.

This clone was found once. The chain recombines TRBV11-2 with TRBJ2-3; the D gene is possibly TRBD1 (5 bases). CDR1 and CDR2 from the germline V gene are SGHAT and FQNNGV. With 2 bases removed from V and 4 bases from J, the gap between germline ends came to 13 bases. The CDR3 sequence is 15 residues long. The CDR3 region is CASSLLQGGADTQYF. In DNA, the CDR3 is TGTGCCAGCAGCTTACTCCAGGGTGGGGCAGATACGCAGTATTTT.

The rearrangement links TRBV6-2 or TRBV6-3 to TRBJ2-5; 7 nucleotides line up with TRBD1. The CDR3 runs to 15 residues. The trim removed 5 bases at V and 5 bases at J, leaving 11 bases unmatched. Germline V CDR1 and CDR2: MNHEY, SVGEGT. CDR3 bases: TGTGCCAGCAGTGACCCACAGGGGTTCGGGGAGACCCAGTACTTC. Translated, it gives CASSDPQGFGETQYF.

In this sample, this clone turned up many times. This sequence joins TRBV5-1 and TRBJ2-7, with D possibly matching TRBD2 (6 bases). CDR1 is SGHRS, CDR2 YFSETQ, per germline. This CDR3 comprises 13 residues. V lost 4 bases, J lost 6 bases, and 14 bases lay in between. CDR3: CASSGGWRTEQYF. The DNA of the CDR3 is TGCGCCAGCAGCGGGGGGTGGCGGACCGAGCAGTACTTC.

The chain is built from TRBV28 and TRBJ2-1; D unresolved. Trimming took off 6 bases at V and 3 bases at J, with 12 bases between the two ends. This CDR3 spans 14 amino acids. Germline loops: CDR1 MDHEN, CDR2 SYDVKM. CDR3 region: CASSPHASYNEQFF. CDR3 nucleotide sequence: TGTGCCAGCAGCCCCCATGCGAGCTACAATGAGCAGTTCTTC.

The CDR3 DNA reads TGTGCCAGCAGCCAAGATAGCTCCTACGAGCAGTACTTC. Amino acid sequence: CASSQDSSYEQYF. V usage is TRBV3-1 (or the pseudogene TRBV3-2) and J usage is TRBJ2-7; no clear D. Between the trimmed V and J ends, which lost 0 bases and 0 bases, there was a span of 3 bases. The CDR3 runs 13 residues. CDR1 and CDR2 (germline): LGHDT, YNNKEL (reference sequence).

The CDR3 DNA follows: TGTGCCAGCAGTTTATCAGGGATCGCTGAAGCTTTCTTT. Translation: CASSLSGIAEAFF. The rearrangement joins TRBV12-3 or TRBV12-4 to TRBJ1-1; D is possibly TRBD1 (5 bases). V was pared by 2 bases and J by 6 bases, with 10 bases between. CDR3 length: 13 amino acids.